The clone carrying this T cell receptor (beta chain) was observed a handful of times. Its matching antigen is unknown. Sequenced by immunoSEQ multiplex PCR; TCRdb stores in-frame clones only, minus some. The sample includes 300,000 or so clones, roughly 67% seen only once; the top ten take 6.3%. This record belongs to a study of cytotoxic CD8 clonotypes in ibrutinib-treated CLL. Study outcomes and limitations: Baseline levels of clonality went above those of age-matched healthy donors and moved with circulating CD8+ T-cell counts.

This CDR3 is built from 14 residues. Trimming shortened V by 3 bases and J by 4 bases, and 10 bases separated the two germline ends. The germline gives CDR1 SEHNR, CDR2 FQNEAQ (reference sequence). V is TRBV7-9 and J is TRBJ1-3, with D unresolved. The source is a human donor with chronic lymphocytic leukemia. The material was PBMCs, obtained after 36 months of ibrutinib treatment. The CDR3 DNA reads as TGTGCCAGCAGCTTCCAGCTATTCGGAAACACCATATATTTT. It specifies CASSFQLFGNTIYF. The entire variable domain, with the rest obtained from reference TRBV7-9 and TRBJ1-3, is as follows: DTGVSQNPRHKITKRGQNVTFRCDPISEHNRLYWYRQTLGQGPEFLTYFQNEAQLEKSRLLSDRFSAERPKGSFSTLEIQRTEQGDSAMYLCASSFQLFGNTIYFGEGSWLTVV.